A selection of T cell receptor beta chains follows, all from one sample in a study of T cells in tuberculosis. The method was immunoSEQ multiplex PCR; TCRdb's version includes in-frame clones alone and lacks a portion of them. The sample has around 30,000 clones; roughly 93% are singletons. Specimen: PBMCs, collected at tuberculosis diagnosis. These receptors were collected from an adult with tuberculosis. Both conserved end residues are part of each CDR3. The order of the fields is D gene, J gene, clone size, CDR3 length, V gene, CDR3 DNA, CDR3 protein. The D gene is left open where the match is weak. Clone size is stated in some rows and not others, as once, few, many or a class when expanded.

d_call: NA
j_call: TRBJ2-7
clone_size: once
cdr3_length: 14
v_call: TRBV11-2
cdr3_nt: TGTGCCAGCAGCTTTTTTGGAGGGAACTACGAGCAGTACTTC
cdr3_aa: CASSFFGGNYEQYF

d_call: NA
j_call: TRBJ1-1
clone_size: NA
cdr3_length: 14
v_call: TRBV19
cdr3_nt: TGTGCCAGTAGTCAACGTGGAGCCAACACTGAAGCTTTCTTT
cdr3_aa: CASSQRGANTEAFF

d_call: NA
j_call: TRBJ2-5
clone_size: NA
cdr3_length: 13
v_call: TRBV9
cdr3_nt: TGTGCCAGCAGCGTAGCCAGGAAGGAGACCCAGTACTTC
cdr3_aa: CASSVARKETQYF

d_call: TRBD1
j_call: TRBJ1-1
clone_size: NA
cdr3_length: 16
v_call: TRBV7-2
cdr3_nt: TGTGCCAGCAGCTCTAGGACAGGGGGAATGAACACTGAAGCTTTCTTT
cdr3_aa: CASSSRTGGMNTEAFF

d_call: NA
j_call: TRBJ1-6
clone_size: few
cdr3_length: 14
v_call: TRBV6-4
cdr3_nt: TGTGCCAGCAGTGACTCAGGGGCAAATTCACCCCTCCACTTT
cdr3_aa: CASSDSGANSPLHF

d_call: TRBD1
j_call: TRBJ1-5
clone_size: NA
cdr3_length: 15
v_call: TRBV9
cdr3_nt: TGTGCCAGCAGCCCGGGACAGGGGCCTGATCAGCCCCAGCATTTT
cdr3_aa: CASSPGQGPDQPQHF

d_call: NA
j_call: TRBJ2-3
clone_size: NA
cdr3_length: 14
v_call: TRBV5-4
cdr3_nt: TGTGCCAGCAGCTTGACACAGGGCACAGATACGCAGTATTTT
cdr3_aa: CASSLTQGTDTQYF

d_call: NA
j_call: TRBJ2-1
clone_size: few
cdr3_length: 17
v_call: TRBV5-1
cdr3_nt: TGCGCCAGCAGCTCCTTCCTAAGCGAGAGCTCCTACAATGAGCAGTTCTTC
cdr3_aa: CASSSFLSESSYNEQFF

d_call: NA
j_call: TRBJ1-1
clone_size: NA
cdr3_length: 11
v_call: TRBV7-2
cdr3_nt: TGTGCCAGCAGCTTAGGGACAGTAGCTTTCTTT
cdr3_aa: CASSLGTVAFF

d_call: TRBD1
j_call: TRBJ2-6
clone_size: NA
cdr3_length: 16
v_call: TRBV4-1
cdr3_nt: TGCGCCAGCAGCCTGGGACAGGGGGCGGGGGCCAACGTCCTGACTTTC
cdr3_aa: CASSLGQGAGANVLTF

d_call: TRBD1
j_call: TRBJ1-2
clone_size: few
cdr3_length: 15
v_call: TRBV19
cdr3_nt: TGTGCCAGTCGTCAGGACAGGGCTGCTAACTATGGCTACACCTTC
cdr3_aa: CASRQDRAANYGYTF

d_call: TRBD2
j_call: TRBJ2-3
clone_size: NA
cdr3_length: 16
v_call: TRBV19
cdr3_nt: TGTGCCAGTTCCCCCAGCAAGAGCGGGGGGCCAGATACGCAGTATTTT
cdr3_aa: CASSPSKSGGPDTQYF

d_call: TRBD1
j_call: TRBJ1-1
clone_size: NA
cdr3_length: 14
v_call: TRBV28
cdr3_nt: TGTGCCAGCAGTGTACAGGGGGCGGGCACTGAAGCTTTCTTT
cdr3_aa: CASSVQGAGTEAFF

d_call: NA
j_call: TRBJ1-4
clone_size: NA
cdr3_length: 16
v_call: TRBV7-2
cdr3_nt: TGTGCCAGCAGCCCTTACATACAGACCTCTAATGAAAAACTGTTTTTT
cdr3_aa: CASSPYIQTSNEKLFF

d_call: TRBD2
j_call: TRBJ2-5
clone_size: NA
cdr3_length: 13
v_call: TRBV10-3
cdr3_nt: TGTGCCATCAGGCGGGAGCTCGGGGAGACCCAGTACTTC
cdr3_aa: CAIRRELGETQYF

d_call: TRBD1
j_call: TRBJ1-1
clone_size: NA
cdr3_length: 14
v_call: TRBV19
cdr3_nt: TGTGCCAGTAGTTCCCGGGACAGGCTCCCCAAAGCTTTCTTT
cdr3_aa: CASSSRDRLPKAFF

d_call: TRBD2
j_call: TRBJ2-3
clone_size: NA
cdr3_length: 13
v_call: TRBV27
cdr3_nt: TGTGCCAGCAGTTTGGGGAGGGGAGATACGCAGTATTTT
cdr3_aa: CASSLGRGDTQYF

d_call: TRBD2
j_call: TRBJ2-2
clone_size: NA
cdr3_length: 12
v_call: TRBV5-4
cdr3_nt: TGTGCCGGGAGGGCCGCCGCCGGGGAGCTGTTTTTT
cdr3_aa: CAGRAAAGELFF

d_call: NA
j_call: TRBJ1-1
clone_size: NA
cdr3_length: 14
v_call: TRBV4-1
cdr3_nt: TGCGCCAGCAGCCTATCTGGGGCGCACACTGAAGCTTTCTTT
cdr3_aa: CASSLSGAHTEAFF

d_call: NA
j_call: TRBJ1-5
clone_size: once
cdr3_length: 14
v_call: TRBV6-4
cdr3_nt: TGTGCCAGCAGTGACTCCTATAGCAATCAGCCCCAGCATTTT
cdr3_aa: CASSDSYSNQPQHF

d_call: NA
j_call: TRBJ1-1
clone_size: once
cdr3_length: 14
v_call: TRBV7-8
cdr3_nt: TGTGCCAGCAGCTTACTAAGGGGGAACACTGAAGCTTTCTTT
cdr3_aa: CASSLLRGNTEAFF